This T cell receptor (beta chain) was captured by sequencing in a study of T cells in Graves' hyperthyroidism and ophthalmopathy. The CDR3 runs to 14 residues. The germline CDR1 and CDR2 sequences are LNHDA and SQIVND (reference sequence). V was trimmed by 5 bases and J by 2 bases, leaving 10 bases between them. RNA transcripts served as the template for amplifying TCR beta CDR3 regions. The TCR CDR3 was amplified in a first-round RT-PCR using the HTBI primer set. Each CDR3 protein is one row after TCRdb ran MiXCR on the multiplex PCR reads. The table shows around 800,000 distinct CDR3 sequences, with 38% occurring only once.

The sequenced sample was blood. This TCR was sampled from a young man with Graves' hyperthyroidism. The chain combines TRBV19 with TRBJ1-3, with D unclear. CDR3 residues: CASSQEGAGNTIYF. CDR3 bases: TGTGCCAGTAGTCAGGAGGGAGCTGGAAACACCATATATTTT.